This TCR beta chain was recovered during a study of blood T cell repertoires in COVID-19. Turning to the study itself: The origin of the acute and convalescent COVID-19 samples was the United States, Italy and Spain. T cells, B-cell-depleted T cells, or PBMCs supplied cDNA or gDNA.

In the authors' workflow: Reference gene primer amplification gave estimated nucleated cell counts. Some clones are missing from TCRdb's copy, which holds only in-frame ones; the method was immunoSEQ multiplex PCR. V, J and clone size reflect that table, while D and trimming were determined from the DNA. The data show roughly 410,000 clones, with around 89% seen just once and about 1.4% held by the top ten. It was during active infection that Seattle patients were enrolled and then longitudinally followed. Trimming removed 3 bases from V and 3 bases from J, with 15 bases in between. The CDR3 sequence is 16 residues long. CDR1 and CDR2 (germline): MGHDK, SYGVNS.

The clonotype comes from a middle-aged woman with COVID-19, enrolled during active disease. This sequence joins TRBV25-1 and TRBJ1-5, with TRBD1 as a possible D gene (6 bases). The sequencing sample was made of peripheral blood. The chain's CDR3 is CASSEGGQGNNQPQHF. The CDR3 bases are TGTGCCAGCAGTGAGGGCGGGCAGGGGAACAATCAGCCCCAGCATTTT.